This TCR beta chain was documented in a study of shared clonotypes between healthy human individuals. TCRdb's copy holds only in-frame clones and misses some; the assay was immunoSEQ multiplex PCR. Seen here are about 2.4 million clones, 93% observed once, and the top ten hold around 0.37%. The CDR3 runs to 17 residues. The V gene lost 3 bases and the J gene lost 4 bases, with 22 bases spanning the gap. Germline loops: CDR1 SGHAT, CDR2 FQNNGV. J is TRBJ2-7 and V is TRBV11-2; weak D call: TRBD2 (6 bases). The sequence was obtained from a man between 18 and 29 years old in good health. Some clones in this sample may be carry-over from other donors' samples. Sequencing was carried out using naive CD4+ T cells from PBMCs. This sample's subset: CD45RA+ positively selected. As DNA, the CDR3 is TGTGCCAGCAGCTTGGGGGGTAGCATAACGCCGATTTACGAGCAGTACTTC. This codes for CASSLGGSITPIYEQYF. The full variable domain, completed using reference TRBV11-2 and TRBJ2-7, is EAGVAQSPRYKIIEKRQSVAFWCNPISGHATLYWYQQILGQGPKLLIQFQNNGVVDDSQLPKDRFSAERLKGVDSTLKIQPAKLEDSAVYLCASSLGGSITPIYEQYFGPGTRLTVT.